A selection of T cell receptor beta chains follows, all from one sample in a study of low-dose radiotherapy and immunotherapy resistance in tumors. TCRdb recomputed calls from the reads with MiXCR, one row per CDR3 protein. The top ten hold around 13% of the sample, which has 85,000 to 95,000 distinct CDR3 sequences, more than 20% seen once. The sample consisted of PBMCs, taken after low-dose radiotherapy plus immunotherapy. Receptors were obtained from a female donor with ovarian cancer. CDR3s include the opening cysteine and the closing phenylalanine or tryptophan. A D gene is named only where the DNA matches it firmly. Not every row has a clone size; where given, it reads once, few, many or a size class.

DNA: TGTGCCAGCAGACTAGGACAGGGGGCAGATGGGACTGAAGCTTTCTTT; CDR3: CASRLGQGADGTEAFF; V: TRBV12-3/TRBV12-4; J: TRBJ1-1; size: -; D: TRBD1
DNA: TGTGCCTGGAGTGAGAGCGGGAGTAGAATGAATGAGCAGTTCTTC; CDR3: CAWSESGSRMNEQFF; V: TRBV30; J: TRBJ2-1; size: many; D: TRBD2
DNA: TGTGCCAGCTCACTGGGGGACAGTCTCGGGGCCAACGTCCTGACTTTC; CDR3: CASSLGDSLGANVLTF; V: TRBV18; J: TRBJ2-6; size: -; D: TRBD1
DNA: TGTGCCAGCTCACCACGGACTAGCGGGAATACCCATGAGCAGTTCTTC; CDR3: CASSPRTSGNTHEQFF; V: TRBV18; J: TRBJ2-1; size: -; D: TRBD2
DNA: TGTGCCAGCAGCGTATCCTTCCCAGATACGCAGTATTTT; CDR3: CASSVSFPDTQYF; V: TRBV9; J: TRBJ2-3; size: -; D: -
DNA: TGTGCCAGCAGCCCCGGATGGACCGGGGAGCTGTTTTTT; CDR3: CASSPGWTGELFF; V: TRBV6-1; J: TRBJ2-2; size: -; D: -
DNA: TGTGCCAGCAGTCAATCCGGGACTAGCGGGATCTATGAGCAGTTCTTC; CDR3: CASSQSGTSGIYEQFF; V: TRBV6-8; J: TRBJ2-1; size: many; D: TRBD2
DNA: TGTGCCAGCAGCAGACAGGGGGCAAGTAATGAAAAACTGTTTTTT; CDR3: CASSRQGASNEKLFF; V: TRBV6-2/TRBV6-3; J: TRBJ1-4; size: many; D: TRBD1
DNA: TGTGCCAGCAGCTTAGTGACCCCTACCCTAGAGACCCAGTACTTC; CDR3: CASSLVTPTLETQYF; V: TRBV11-3; J: TRBJ2-5; size: many; D: -
DNA: TGTGCCATCAGTGACGGCAGGGTGAACACTGAAGCTTTCTTT; CDR3: CAISDGRVNTEAFF; V: TRBV10-3; J: TRBJ1-1; size: many; D: -
DNA: TGTGCCAGCAGCGTAGGTGGGCCAGATACGCAGTATTTT; CDR3: CASSVGGPDTQYF; V: TRBV9; J: TRBJ2-3; size: many; D: -
DNA: TGTGCCAGCAGCCCGGGACTAGCGGGAGGAAGCTCCTACAATGAGCAGTTCTTC; CDR3: CASSPGLAGGSSYNEQFF; V: TRBV5-5; J: TRBJ2-1; size: many; D: TRBD2
DNA: TGCGCCAGCAGCATCCGACCGGGGGAGAATTCACCCCTCCACTTT; CDR3: CASSIRPGENSPLHF; V: TRBV5-1; J: TRBJ1-6; size: many; D: -
DNA: TGCAGTGCTGCGCCGGGGCTAGCGGGGGGGGCTAGCACAGATACGCAGTATTTT; CDR3: CSAAPGLAGGASTDTQYF; V: TRBV20-1; J: TRBJ2-3; size: many; D: TRBD2
DNA: TGCGCCAGCAGCCCGCGACCCGGACGTGGTGATACGCAGTATTTT; CDR3: CASSPRPGRGDTQYF; V: TRBV5-1; J: TRBJ2-3; size: many; D: -
DNA: TGCAGTGCTAGAATTAGCGGGAGGTTGGAGACCCAGTACTTC; CDR3: CSARISGRLETQYF; V: TRBV20-1; J: TRBJ2-5; size: many; D: TRBD2
DNA: TGTGCCAGCAGCTTTGCTCGCGTCTCCTACGAGCAGTACTTC; CDR3: CASSFARVSYEQYF; V: TRBV7-2; J: TRBJ2-7; size: many; D: -
DNA: -; CDR3: CASSFSSWQGAGTGELFFF; V: TRBV28; J: TRBJ2-2; size: -; D: -
DNA: TGTGCCAGCAGTTACAGCGGACTGTACCAAGAGACCCAGTACTTC; CDR3: CASSYSGLYQETQYF; V: TRBV6-2/TRBV6-3; J: TRBJ2-5; size: many; D: -
DNA: TGTGCCAGCAGACCCAGTGGAAGCGGGGAGCTGTTTTTT; CDR3: CASRPSGSGELFF; V: TRBV12-3/TRBV12-4; J: TRBJ2-2; size: many; D: -
DNA: TGTGCCAGTAGTCCGGGACTAGCGGGCGGTTACAATGAGCAGTTCTTC; CDR3: CASSPGLAGGYNEQFF; V: TRBV19; J: TRBJ2-1; size: -; D: TRBD2
DNA: TGTGCCAGCAGCCGTTTCGGGAGTCAGTACGAGCAGTACTTC; CDR3: CASSRFGSQYEQYF; V: TRBV6-5; J: TRBJ2-7; size: many; D: -
DNA: TGTGCCAGCAGTTTATGGGACCAAGAGACCCAGTACTTC; CDR3: CASSLWDQETQYF; V: TRBV12-3/TRBV12-4; J: TRBJ2-5; size: many; D: -
DNA: TGCAGCGCCACCGGGACTAGCACCGGGGAGCTGTTTTTT; CDR3: CSATGTSTGELFF; V: TRBV29-1; J: TRBJ2-2; size: many; D: TRBD2
DNA: TGTGCCAGTAGTACACCCGGGACAGGGAACTATGAGCAGTTCTTC; CDR3: CASSTPGTGNYEQFF; V: TRBV19; J: TRBJ2-1; size: -; D: TRBD1
DNA: TGTGCCAGCAGCTTAGCGGGGGGGCCCGGGGAGCTGTTTTTT; CDR3: CASSLAGGPGELFF; V: TRBV7-3; J: TRBJ2-2; size: many; D: TRBD2
DNA: TGTGCCATCAGTGAGAGGAGGGATGAGCAGTTCTTC; CDR3: CAISERRDEQFF; V: TRBV10-3; J: TRBJ2-1; size: many; D: -
DNA: TGTGCCAGCTCACCGCCGAGCGGAAATAATTCACCCCTCCACTTT; CDR3: CASSPPSGNNSPLHF; V: TRBV18; J: TRBJ1-6; size: many; D: -
DNA: TGTGCCAGCAGTCCTCATGGGACTAGCGGGGGTGCGAGGTACGAGCAGTACTTC; CDR3: CASSPHGTSGGARYEQYF; V: TRBV28; J: TRBJ2-7; size: many; D: TRBD2
DNA: TGTGCCTGGAGTCGTAGCACTAATAGCAATCAGCCCCAGCATTTT; CDR3: CAWSRSTNSNQPQHF; V: TRBV30; J: TRBJ1-5; size: few; D: -
DNA: TGCTGCGTTGATCAGGGGGGGGTTACGAATGAGCAGTTCTTC; CDR3: CCVDQGGVTNEQFF; V: TRBV29-1; J: TRBJ2-1; size: -; D: -
DNA: TGCGCCAGCAAGGGGCCACTCGGGGAGACCCAGTACTTC; CDR3: CASKGPLGETQYF; V: TRBV23-1; J: TRBJ2-5; size: many; D: -